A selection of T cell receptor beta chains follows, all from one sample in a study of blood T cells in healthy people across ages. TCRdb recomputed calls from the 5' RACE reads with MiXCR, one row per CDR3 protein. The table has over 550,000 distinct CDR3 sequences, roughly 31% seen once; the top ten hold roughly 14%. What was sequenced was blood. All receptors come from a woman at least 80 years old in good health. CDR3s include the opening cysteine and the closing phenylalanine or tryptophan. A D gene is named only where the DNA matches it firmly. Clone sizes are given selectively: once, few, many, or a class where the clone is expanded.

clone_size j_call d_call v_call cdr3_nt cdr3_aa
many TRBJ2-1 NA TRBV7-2 TGTGCCAGCAGCGCCCCCCGAGGCTCTGGGCATGAGCAGTTCTTC CASSAPRGSGHEQFF
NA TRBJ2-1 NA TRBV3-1 TGTGCCAGCAGCTTAAGCCCGGACTACAATGAGCAGTTCTTC CASSLSPDYNEQFF
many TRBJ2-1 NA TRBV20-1 TGCAGTGCTAGAGCCCTAGCTGGGCACAATGAGCAGTTCTTC CSARALAGHNEQFF
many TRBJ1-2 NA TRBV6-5 TGTGCCAGCAGTTACCGGGGGGCCGGGAGCTATGGCTACACCTTC CASSYRGAGSYGYTF
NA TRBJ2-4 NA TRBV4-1 TGCGCCAGCAGCCAAGACGGGACAGGTCGGGGGGACATTCAGTACTTC CASSQDGTGRGDIQYF
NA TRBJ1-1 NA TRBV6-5 TGTGCCAGCAGTTCTGAAGGACTCAAGAACACTGAAGCTTTCTTT CASSSEGLKNTEAFF
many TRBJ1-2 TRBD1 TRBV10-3 TGTGCCACCACACCAGGGGGCTCTAACTATGGCTACACCTTC CATTPGGSNYGYTF
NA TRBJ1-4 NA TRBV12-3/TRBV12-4 TGTGTCAGCAGACTAGGACAGAGAAATGAAAAACTGTTTTTT CVSRLGQRNEKLFF
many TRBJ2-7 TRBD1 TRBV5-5 TGCGCCAGCAGCTGGGGACAGGGGACCTACGAGCAGTACTTC CASSWGQGTYEQYF
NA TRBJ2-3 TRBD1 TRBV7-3 TGTGCCAGCAGCCCCGACAGGGACACAGTTACGCAGTATTTT CASSPDRDTVTQYF
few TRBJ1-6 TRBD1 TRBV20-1 TGCAGTGCCAAGGGCAAGGGGGCGAATTCACCCCTCCACTTT CSAKGKGANSPLHF
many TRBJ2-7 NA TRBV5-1 TGCGCCAGCAGCTTGGAGGCGGGGATTATGACCGAGCAGTACTTC CASSLEAGIMTEQYF
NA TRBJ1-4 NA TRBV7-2 TGTGCCAGCAGCTTAGCGCAGGGGTATAATGAAAAACTGTTTTTT CASSLAQGYNEKLFF
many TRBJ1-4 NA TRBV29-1 TGCAGCGTTGCAAGGGGATCTAATGAAAAACTGTTTTTT CSVARGSNEKLFF
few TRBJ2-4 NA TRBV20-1 TGCAGTGCGGGCGGGGGCTCCGGCGGAGCCAAAAACATTCAGTACTTC CSAGGGSGGAKNIQYF
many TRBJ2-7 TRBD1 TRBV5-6 TGTGCCAGCAGCTCGGACAGGGGGCTGGGTGAAGCCCACGAGCAGTACTTC CASSSDRGLGEAHEQYF
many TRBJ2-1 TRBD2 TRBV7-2 TGTGCCAGCAGCTTAGATAGCGGGGGGGCTGATGAGCAGTTCTTC CASSLDSGGADEQFF
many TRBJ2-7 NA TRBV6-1 TGTGCCAGCAGTCCACGGGCCAGGGGTGGCGAGCAGTACTTC CASSPRARGGEQYF
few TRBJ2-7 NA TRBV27 TGTGCCAGCACTCCCCGGGACGGGACCTACGAGCAGTACTTC CASTPRDGTYEQYF
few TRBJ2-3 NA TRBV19 TGTGCCAGTAGTGCCGCCAAGGATACGCAGTATTTT CASSAAKDTQYF
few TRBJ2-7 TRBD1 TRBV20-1 TGCAGTGCCACAGGGGGAGGCGAGCAGTACTTC CSATGGGEQYF
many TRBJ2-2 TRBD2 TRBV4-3 TGCGCCAGCAGCCCGACTAGCGGGGGCCCCCCCGGGGAGCTGTTTTTT CASSPTSGGPPGELFF
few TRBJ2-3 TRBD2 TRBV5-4 TGTGCCAGCAGCCAGCTAGCGGGGGGTGGCAGAGATACGCAGTATTTT CASSQLAGGGRDTQYF
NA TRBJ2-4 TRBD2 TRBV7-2 TGTGCCAGCAGCTTAGCGACTAGCGGGAGAGGTCATGCCAAAAACATTCAGTACTTC CASSLATSGRGHAKNIQYF
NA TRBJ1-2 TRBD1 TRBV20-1 TGCAGTGCTAACACCGGGACAGGGGGCGTCTATGGCTACACCTTC CSANTGTGGVYGYTF
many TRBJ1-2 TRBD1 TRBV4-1 TGCGCCAGCAGCCATAACGGACAGGTTGGCGGCTACACCTTC CASSHNGQVGGYTF
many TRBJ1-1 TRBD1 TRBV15 TGTGCCACCACCCCGACAGGGCTGATGAACACTGAAGCTTTCTTT CATTPTGLMNTEAFF
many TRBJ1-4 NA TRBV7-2 TGTGCCAGCAGCTTAGACGGCCGTTCGAATGAAAAACTGTTTTTT CASSLDGRSNEKLFF
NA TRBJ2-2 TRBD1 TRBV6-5 TGTGCCAGTACCAGGGGGCGGGACACCGGGGAGCTGTTTTTT CASTRGRDTGELFF
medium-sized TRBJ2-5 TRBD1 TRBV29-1 TGCAGCGGGGGGACAGTTGGAGAGACCCAGTACTTC CSGGTVGETQYF
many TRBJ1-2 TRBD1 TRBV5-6 TGTGCCAGCAGCTTGCAGGGGGCGGGCTATGGCTACACCTTC CASSLQGAGYGYTF
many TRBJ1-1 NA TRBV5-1 TGCGCCAGCAGCATCACGCAGGGTGCTGAAGCTTTCTTT CASSITQGAEAFF
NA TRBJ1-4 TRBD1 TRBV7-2 TGTGCCGGCAGCGTAGCCGGGGGACAGGGATCCGAAAAACTGTTTTTT CAGSVAGGQGSEKLFF
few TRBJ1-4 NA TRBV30 TGTGCCTGGAGTGTACAAACGGCTGAAAAACTGTTTTTT CAWSVQTAEKLFF
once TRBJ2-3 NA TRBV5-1 TGCGCCAGCAGGCGGGACTTAAGCACAGATACGCAGTATTTT CASRRDLSTDTQYF
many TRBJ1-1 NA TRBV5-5 TGTGCCAGCAGCTTGTGGGCAGAGACTGAAGCTTTCTTT CASSLWAETEAFF
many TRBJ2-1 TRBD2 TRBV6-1 TGTGCCAGCAGTAAGCGGGGGGGAAACTCCTACAATGAGCAGTTCTTC CASSKRGGNSYNEQFF
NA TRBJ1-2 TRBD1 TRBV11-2 TGTGCCAGCAACCCGATCAGGGGGCCCTATGGCTACACCTTC CASNPIRGPYGYTF
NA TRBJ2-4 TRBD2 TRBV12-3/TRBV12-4 TGTGCCAGCAGTGTCCTAGCGGGGGGACCGAAAAACATTCAGTACTTC CASSVLAGGPKNIQYF
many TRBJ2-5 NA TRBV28 TGTGCCAGCACCTCAGGAGGGGGGGCTCAAGAGACCCAGTACTTC CASTSGGGAQETQYF